This TCR beta chain was observed in a study of blood T cell repertoires in COVID-19. The table came from immunoSEQ multiplex PCR; TCRdb's copy has only in-frame clones and leaves some out. The sample holds 150,000 to 200,000 clones; roughly 80% are singletons and the top ten take approximately 5.6%. Germline V lookup: CDR1 LNHDA, CDR2 SQIVND (reference sequence). V lost 5 bases to trimming and J lost 5 bases; unmatched junction nucleotides: 15. The CDR3 totals 17 residues. Specimen: PBMCs or T cells enriched from blood (not recorded which). This TCR came from a woman aged 40 to 50 with acute COVID-19. The chain uses TRBV19 and TRBJ2-5, with 9 bases identical to TRBD2. Here the CDR3 DNA reads TGTGCCAGTAGTCCAGGACTAGCGCTCATTCAAGAGGAGACCCAGTACTTC. It codes for CASSPGLALIQEETQYF.